This T cell receptor (beta chain) was identified in a study of patients and donors after allogeneic stem cell transplantation. Deletions cut 2 bases from V and 0 bases from J, with 8 bases between. Germline lookup yields CDR1 SGHRS and CDR2 YFSETQ. CDR3 length equals 14 residues. In TCRdb, the RT-PCR reads were re-called with MiXCR into one record per CDR3 protein. This table has fewer than 200,000 distinct CDR3 sequences, 30% appearing once. The table lists this clonotype with a few counts. This chain joins TRBV5-1 and TRBJ2-5, with TRBD2 as a possible D gene (5 bases). The sequence came from a human donor who was either an allogeneic HSCT recipient or a stem cell or donor lymphocyte infusion donor (not recorded which). It is not recorded whose cells these are; they may come from a transplant donor. Sequenced material: blood, either unsorted or a sorted T cell fraction (not recorded which). CDR3 in amino acids: CASSFNGNQETQYF. CDR3 DNA: TGCGCCAGCAGCTTCAACGGGAACCAAGAGACCCAGTACTTC.